The source of this TCR beta chain is a study of blood T cell repertoires in COVID-19. The overall study: The origin of the acute and convalescent COVID-19 samples was the United States, Italy and Spain. T cells, B-cell-depleted T cells, or PBMCs supplied cDNA or gDNA.

Deletions cut 8 bases from V and 7 bases from J, with 17 bases between. Germline V lookup: CDR1 WSHSY, CDR2 SAAADI. CDR3 length: 14 residues. The authors' processing: Amplification with reference gene primers provided the estimates of nucleated cell counts. Data came from immunoSEQ multiplex PCR; TCRdb stores just in-frame clones and leaves some out. V, J and clone size are taken as reported in that table, and D and trimming were inferred from the DNA itself. The sample has some 150,000 clones; roughly 81% are singletons. The sequencing input was peripheral blood. V gene TRBV10-2 combines with J gene TRBJ1-4; D possibly corresponds to TRBD1 (6 bases). This TCR was recovered from a human donor with acute or convalescent COVID-19. The donor label of this sample is uncertain. The CDR3: CASGGGQVGEKLFF. The CDR3 region has the DNA TGCGCCAGCGGGGGGGGGCAAGTCGGTGAAAAACTGTTTTTT.